The 15 T cell receptor beta chains presented below share a single source sample, sequenced in a study of blood T cells in healthy people across ages. The authors ran a second PCR of roughly 6 to 12 cycles using a sample-barcoded 5' primer and a J-beta primer mix. Using its own MiXCR run on the 5' RACE reads, TCRdb lists one record per CDR3 protein. Counted here are roughly 1.9 million distinct CDR3 sequences, approximately 39% occurring once; the ten biggest clones make up approximately 22%. The specimen was blood. All receptors derive from a human donor in good health.

The table lists this clonotype with a few counts. This chain connects TRBV21-1 to TRBJ2-7. TRBV21-1 is deemed a pseudogene. This CDR3 contains 12 residues. CDR3 sequence reads: CASSKRSYEQYF. The CDR3 coding sequence is TGTGCCAGCAGCAAAAGGAGTTACGAGCAGTACTTC.

This clonotype was counted only a few times. The chain combines TRBV29-1 with TRBJ2-7, with D perhaps matching TRBD1 or TRBD2 (5 bases each). The CDR3 loop spans 13 amino acids. V gave up 3 bases and J gave up 7 bases, with 16 bases separating them. CDR1 SQVTM and CDR2 ANQGSEA come from the germline V gene. DNA for the CDR3: TGCAGCGTTGACGGGGCCGTGGGGTTAGAGCAGTACTTC. Translating gives CSVDGAVGLEQYF.

This clonotype was counted between two and nine times. The CDR3 region is CASSANRGSQPQHF. In nucleotides, the CDR3 is TGTGCCAGCAGTGCGAACAGGGGTAGTCAGCCCCAGCATTTT. The rearrangement links TRBV7-9 to TRBJ1-5; 7 bases agree with TRBD1. CDR3 length: 14 residues. V lost 6 bases and J lost 6; bases outside the gene matches: 8. Germline V gene sequence: CDR1 SEHNR, CDR2 FQNEAQ (reference sequence).

This clonotype was detected only a few times. The CDR3 spells CASSHVGSENTEAFF. Written as DNA, the CDR3 is TGTGCCAGCAGCCACGTAGGCTCTGAGAACACTGAAGCTTTCTTT. This chain joins TRBV7-9 and TRBJ1-1; the D is unclear. The CDR3 has 15 residues. Germline lookup yields CDR1 SEHNR and CDR2 FQNEAQ (reference sequence). Trimming removed 5 bases at V and 1 base at J, with 14 bases between. The variable domain in full, completed from reference TRBV7-9 and TRBJ1-1, reads DTGVSQNPRHKITKRGQNVTFRCDPISEHNRLYWYRQTLGQGPEFLTYFQNEAQLEKSRLLSDRFSAERPKGSFSTLEIQRTEQGDSAMYLCASSHVGSENTEAFFGQGTRLTVV.

The sample holds a few counts of this clonotype. V is TRBV12-3 or TRBV12-4 and J is TRBJ1-5, with 11 positions matching TRBD1. There are 18 residues in the CDR3. With V trimmed by 6 bases and J by 6 bases, 16 bases remained unmatched. DNA for the CDR3: TGTGCCAGCAGCTACGGGACAGGGGGAAGTGATAGGGGTCAGCCCCAGCATTTT. Its translation is CASSYGTGGSDRGQPQHF.

The CDR3 reads CASTRLSGGGETQYF. In DNA, the CDR3 is TGTGCCAGCACGAGACTGAGCGGGGGAGGGGAGACCCAGTACTTC. The chain couples TRBV2 to TRBJ2-5, with 8 bases lining up with TRBD2. The germline V gene encodes CDR1 SNHLY and CDR2 FYNNEI. V dropped 7 bases and J dropped 5; count of bases not matched to a gene: 12. The CDR3 spans 15 residues. Looking up the rest from reference TRBV2 and TRBJ2-5 gives the full variable domain: EPEVTQTPSHQVTQMGQEVILRCVPISNHLYFYWYRQILGQKVEFLVSFYNNEISEKSEIFDDQFSVERPDGSNFTLKIRSTKLEDSAMYFCASTRLSGGGETQYFGPGTRLLVL.

There are many counts of this clonotype. The chain couples TRBV7-2 to TRBJ2-4; no clear D gene. Germline loops: CDR1 SGHTA, CDR2 FQGNSA. This CDR3 has 14 residues. V was shortened by 5 bases and J by 0 bases, with 8 bases between the two germline ends. CDR3 region: CASSPALAKNIQYF. The CDR3 region has the DNA TGTGCCAGCAGCCCCGCCCTAGCCAAAAACATTCAGTACTTC.

This clonotype has only a few counts. This sequence joins TRBV2 and TRBJ1-5; D gene uncertain. V dropped 3 bases and J dropped 3 bases, with 9 bases sitting between them. The germline gives CDR1 SNHLY, CDR2 FYNNEI. This CDR3 is 14 amino acids long. CDR3 sequence (DNA): TGTGCCAGCAGTGAGGTCCGGAACAATCAGCCCCAGCATTTT. As protein: CASSEVRNNQPQHF. Drawing the rest from reference TRBV2 and TRBJ1-5, the complete variable domain is EPEVTQTPSHQVTQMGQEVILRCVPISNHLYFYWYRQILGQKVEFLVSFYNNEISEKSEIFDDQFSVERPDGSNFTLKIRSTKLEDSAMYFCASSEVRNNQPQHFGDGTRLSIL.

The V and J genes are TRBV18 and TRBJ2-5; D tentatively fits TRBD1 or TRBD2 (5 bases each). The CDR3 extends over 14 amino acids. V was cut by 2 bases and J by 3 bases, with 10 bases left in between. CDR1 and CDR2 from the germline V gene are KGHSH and LQKENI. The CDR3 DNA reads TGTGCCAGCTCACCAGGGGGATCTAAAGAGACCCAGTACTTC. This gives the protein CASSPGGSKETQYF. The variable domain in full, completed from reference TRBV18 and TRBJ2-5, reads NAGVMQNPRHLVRRRGQEARLRCSPMKGHSHVYWYRQLPEEGLKFMVYLQKENIIDESGMPKERFSAEFPKEGPSILRIQQVVRGDSAAYFCASSPGGSKETQYFGPGTRLLVL.

The chain recombines TRBV4-2 with TRBJ2-5; 9 bases are a match to TRBD2. Germline V gives CDR1 LGHNA, CDR2 YNFKEQ. This CDR3 is 16 amino acids long. Trimming removed 4 bases from V and 2 bases from J; junction bases left unmatched: 8. The CDR3 DNA is TGTGCCAGCAGCCGCCGTAGCGGGGGAATGCAAGAGACCCAGTACTTC. It codes for CASSRRSGGMQETQYF.

This clonotype was seen repeatedly, ten times or more. This rearrangement joins TRBV5-1 to TRBJ2-7; maybe TRBD1 (6 bases). This CDR3 is 14 amino acids long. Trimming left V 1 base short and J 2 bases short, with 10 bases between. Germline lookup yields CDR1 SGHRS and CDR2 YFSETQ. The CDR3 nucleotides read TGCGCCAGCAGCTTGCAGGGGTCCACCTACGAGCAGTACTTC. Translation: CASSLQGSTYEQYF.

This clonotype was observed a single time. The chain carries TRBV12-3 or TRBV12-4 and TRBJ1-1; no clear D. The CDR3 has 15 residues. Trimming stripped 6 bases from V and 0 bases from J, with 14 bases between. CDR3 nucleotides: TGTGCCAGCAGCGACGAATTCCTAATGAACACTGAAGCTTTCTTT. Protein product: CASSDEFLMNTEAFF.

Only a few counts were recorded for this clonotype. The J gene is TRBJ2-7, the V gene TRBV7-6; 8 nucleotides agree with TRBD2. Germline CDR1 SGHVS, CDR2 FNYEAQ. The CDR3 is 14 residues long. The ends lost 5 bases at V and 4 bases at J; junction bases unmatched: 7. DNA for the CDR3: TGTGCCAGCAGCGCCGGGGGGGCAGAGTACGAGCAGTACTTC. Translation: CASSAGGAEYEQYF.

About this clonotype itself: This may arise from a read error, as a much more abundant clone is one base away. This chain joins TRBV4-3 and TRBJ2-7; D gene unclear. The germline CDR1 and CDR2 sequences are LGHNA and YSLEER. The CDR3 runs 14 residues. CDR3 sequence (DNA): TGCGCCAGCAGCCAAGACCTTGGTTCCTACGAGCAGTGCTTC. As protein: CASSQDLGSYEQCF.

The chain combines TRBV7-9 with TRBJ1-5; D gene unclear. There are 13 residues in the CDR3. CDR1 is SEHNR, CDR2 FQNEAQ, per germline (reference sequence). V lost 2 bases, J lost 5 bases, and 7 bases lay in between. The CDR3 sequence is CASSLNADQPQHF. CDR3 coding DNA: TGTGCCAGCAGCTTAAATGCGGATCAGCCCCAGCATTTT.